This entry lists 24 T cell receptor beta chains sequenced from one sample in a study of neurological immune-mediated disorders. TCRdb re-called the 5' RACE reads with MiXCR, one entry per CDR3 protein. This table holds about 33,000 distinct CDR3 sequences, approximately 1.4% found once. The sample taken for sequencing was PBMCs. Source of these receptors: a woman under 40 with multiple sclerosis.

Ten or more counts support this clonotype. The chain links TRBV6-5 to TRBJ1-5; D remains ambiguous. V lost 2 bases, J lost 5 bases, and 4 bases lay in between. The CDR3 is made up of 12 amino acids. Per germline, CDR1 MNHEY and CDR2 SVGAGI. The chain's CDR3 is CASSYRYQPQHF. The CDR3 region has the DNA TGTGCCAGCAGTTACAGGTATCAGCCCCAGCATTTT.

This clonotype was detected many times. The CDR3, as DNA: TGTGCCAGCAGCTTAAGCGACAGCCGAGTGGAGACCCAGTACTTC. This translates into CASSLSDSRVETQYF. The chain combines TRBV7-2 with TRBJ2-5; TRBD1 might be the D (5 bases). Germline loops: CDR1 SGHTA, CDR2 FQGNSA. The CDR3 has 15 residues. With 2 bases removed from V and 5 bases from J, the gap between germline ends came to 15 bases.

This clonotype was seen at least ten times. The V call is TRBV7-6, the J call TRBJ1-1; D is perhaps TRBD1 (5 bases). V was shortened by 1 base and J by 2 bases, with 14 bases between the two germline ends. Germline CDR1 and CDR2: SGHVS and FNYEAQ. The CDR3 totals 16 residues. CDR3 sequence reads: CASSLVAGSTNTEAFF. Written as DNA, the CDR3 is TGTGCCAGCAGCTTAGTGGCAGGGAGTACAAACACTGAAGCTTTCTTT.

This clonotype occurred many times. This chain connects TRBV24-1 to TRBJ2-5, with D possibly being TRBD2 (7 bases). CDR1 is KGHDR, CDR2 SFDVKD, per germline. This CDR3 is built from 13 residues. Trimming took off 9 bases at V and 6 bases at J, with 16 bases between the two ends. CDR3 residues: CATQGGALKTQYF. In nucleotides, the CDR3 is TGTGCCACCCAAGGGGGGGCCTTGAAGACCCAGTACTTC.

There are many counts of this clonotype. The rearrangement joins TRBV20-1 to TRBJ2-3; D might be TRBD1 (6 bases). The CDR3 is 13 amino acids. Per germline, CDR1 DFQATT and CDR2 SNEGSKA (reference sequence). The V end lost 6 bases, the J end lost 3 bases, and 13 bases lay between the germline ends. CDR3 amino acids: CSAQGIETDTQYF. DNA for the CDR3: TGCAGTGCCCAGGGGATTGAGACAGATACGCAGTATTTT.

This clonotype was detected many times. The rearrangement uses TRBV10-3 and TRBJ2-7; TRBD1 aligns across 10 bases. The V gene end was trimmed by 10 bases and the J gene end by 5 bases; junction bases not matched to a gene: 5. Germline lookup yields CDR1 ENHRY and CDR2 SYGVKD. CDR3 length: 12 amino acids. The CDR3 sequence: CASGTGADEQYF. For the CDR3, the DNA is TGTGCCAGTGGGACAGGGGCGGACGAGCAGTACTTC.

In this sample, this clonotype turned up many times. The rearrangement uses TRBV12-3 or TRBV12-4 and TRBJ2-2, with D possibly TRBD2 on 5 matching bases. The CDR3 runs 14 residues. V was trimmed by 8 bases and J by 4 bases, leaving 14 bases between them. DNA for the CDR3: TGTGCCAGCGCAGAACAGCGGATCACCGGGGAGCTGTTTTTT. Protein product: CASAEQRITGELFF.

This clonotype was seen ten or more times. This rearrangement joins TRBV6-5 to TRBJ2-3; perhaps TRBD2 as D (5 bases). V lost 7 bases and J lost 2, with 10 bases in between. Germline V gives CDR1 MNHEY, CDR2 SVGAGI. CDR3 size: 13 residues. The CDR3: CASTSGITDTQYF. CDR3 in DNA: TGTGCCAGCACCAGCGGTATCACAGATACGCAGTATTTT.

The table lists this clonotype with many counts. The chain couples TRBV5-6 to TRBJ1-1, with 11 bases that match TRBD1. With 0 bases clipped from V and 5 bases from J, the junction kept 0 bases outside the gene matches. This CDR3 is 14 amino acids long. Germline-derived CDR1 and CDR2 are SGHDT and YYEEEE. CDR3 sequence reads: CASSLGDRGTEAFF. CDR3 nucleotide sequence: TGTGCCAGCAGCTTGGGGGACAGGGGGACTGAAGCTTTCTTT.

This clonotype was recorded many times. The rearrangement uses TRBV3-1 and TRBJ1-5; D uncertain. The germline CDR1 and CDR2 sequences are LGHDT and YNNKEL (reference sequence). The CDR3 spans 14 residues. The V end lost 0 bases, the J end lost 4 bases, and 7 bases lay between the germline ends. In DNA form, the CDR3 reads TGTGCCAGCAGCCAAGAGGGAGGGAATCAGCCCCAGCATTTT. Translating gives CASSQEGGNQPQHF.

This clonotype was counted ten times or more. The chain couples TRBV20-1 to TRBJ1-2, with D hard to call. Germline lookup yields CDR1 DFQATT and CDR2 SNEGSKA (reference sequence). V lost 6 bases and J lost 6, with 17 bases in between. CDR3 length: 13 amino acids. The CDR3 sequence is CSAIRQPGNGYTF. The CDR3 bases are TGCAGTGCCATCCGCCAACCCGGGAATGGCTACACCTTC.

This clonotype came up many times. The chain couples TRBV2 to TRBJ2-5; 9 bases match TRBD1. V lost 4 bases and J lost 4; bases outside the gene matches: 7. Germline V gene lookup returns CDR1 SNHLY and CDR2 FYNNEI. The CDR3 spans 15 residues. CDR3 residues: CASSVQQGARETQYF. Here the CDR3 DNA reads TGTGCCAGCAGTGTCCAACAGGGGGCACGAGAGACCCAGTACTTC.

This clonotype was seen repeatedly, ten times or more. The genes are TRBV5-1 and TRBJ2-7; TRBD1 might be the D (5 bases). Trimming cost V 2 bases and J 3 bases, with 15 bases left between them. The germline gives CDR1 SGHRS, CDR2 YFSETQ. The CDR3 runs to 15 residues. CDR3 protein: CASSFIRASDYEQYF. For the CDR3, the DNA is TGCGCCAGCAGCTTCATCAGGGCAAGCGACTACGAGCAGTACTTC.

This clonotype was found many times. The chain joins TRBV7-8 to TRBJ2-2, with 9 bases aligning to TRBD1. Germline V gives CDR1 SGHVS, CDR2 FQNEAQ. The CDR3 covers 16 residues. Trimming removed 1 base from V and 6 bases from J; junction bases left unmatched: 6. CDR3 residues: CASSLGGTGIAGELFF. CDR3 nucleotides: TGTGCCAGCAGCTTAGGGGGGACAGGGATCGCCGGGGAGCTGTTTTTT.

This clonotype was seen at least ten times. The rearrangement joins TRBV7-2 to TRBJ1-3, with D uncertain. V was cut by 2 bases and J by 1 base, with 9 bases left in between. The CDR3 covers 15 residues. CDR1 and CDR2 (germline): SGHTA, FQGNSA. In DNA, the CDR3 is TGTGCCAGCAGCTTATCTCCCAATTCTGGAAACACCATATATTTT. This encodes CASSLSPNSGNTIYF.

This clonotype was detected many times. The rearrangement links TRBV10-3 to TRBJ1-3; D remains unclear. Trimming removed 4 bases at V and 0 bases at J, with 10 bases between. The CDR3 spans 15 residues. The germline CDR1 and CDR2 sequences are ENHRY and SYGVKD. The CDR3 spells CAISAMAGSGNTIYF. In DNA form, the CDR3 reads TGTGCCATCAGTGCTATGGCAGGCTCTGGAAACACCATATATTTT.

This clonotype was seen at least ten times. The V gene is TRBV5-1, the J gene TRBJ1-1, with TRBD1 identical over 8 bases. J lost 0 bases, V lost 0 bases, and 4 bases had no gene match. The V gene's germline CDR1 is SGHRS and CDR2 YFSETQ. CDR3 length: 16 amino acids. The CDR3 sequence is CASSLGAGGMNTEAFF. The DNA of the CDR3 is TGCGCCAGCAGCTTGGGGGCAGGGGGCATGAACACTGAAGCTTTCTTT.

In this sample, this clonotype turned up many times. The rearrangement uses TRBV4-3 and TRBJ1-5, with a weak D call TRBD1 (6 bases). The CDR3 sequence is 15 residues long. V lost 0 bases and J 7 bases, leaving 13 bases between the germline ends. Germline lookup yields CDR1 LGHNA and CDR2 YSLEER. CDR3 loop: CASSQDNQGIQPQHF. The CDR3 DNA follows: TGCGCCAGCAGCCAAGATAACCAGGGGATCCAGCCCCAGCATTTT.

This clonotype was counted at least ten times. The chain joins TRBV4-2 to TRBJ2-1; 10 nucleotides agree with TRBD2. After removal of 7 bases from V and 4 bases from J, the junction contained 7 bases not matched to a gene. There are 15 residues in the CDR3. CDR1 and CDR2 (germline): LGHNA, YNFKEQ. The CDR3 protein is CASIDRTSGYNEQFF. Here the CDR3 DNA reads TGTGCCAGCATCGATCGGACTAGCGGTTACAATGAGCAGTTCTTC.

This clonotype was recorded at least ten times. This chain uses TRBV20-1 with TRBJ1-2; no definite D call. CDR3 size: 13 residues. Trimming removed 0 bases from V and 4 bases from J, with 9 bases in between. CDR1 is DFQATT, CDR2 SNEGSKA, per germline (reference sequence). CDR3 coding DNA: TGCAGTGCTAGAGATCGAATGAGCTATGGCTACACCTTC. Residues: CSARDRMSYGYTF.

This clonotype was counted many times. The chain carries TRBV7-9 and TRBJ2-7, with 9 nucleotides matching TRBD1. With 4 bases clipped from V and 3 bases from J, the junction kept 4 bases outside the gene matches. Germline CDR1 and CDR2: SEHNR and FQNEAQ (reference sequence). This CDR3 is 14 amino acids long. CDR3 DNA sequence: TGTGCCAGCAGCTCCGGGACAGGGAACTACGAGCAGTACTTC. Amino acid sequence: CASSSGTGNYEQYF.

This clonotype appeared many times. CDR3 bases: TGTGCCATCAGTGAGGGGCGGAGCAATCAGCCCCAGCATTTT. Its translation is CAISEGRSNQPQHF. This chain connects TRBV10-3 to TRBJ1-5; D not resolved. Germline assignment: CDR1 ENHRY and CDR2 SYGVKD. CDR3 length: 14 amino acids. The ends were cut back, 2 bases at V and 1 base at J, with 6 bases in the middle.

This clonotype was seen repeatedly, ten times or more. This chain joins TRBV12-3 or TRBV12-4 and TRBJ2-3; either TRBD1 or TRBD2 may fit D (5 bases each). Trimming shortened V by 2 bases and J by 0 bases, and 6 bases separated the two germline ends. The CDR3 has 14 amino acids. CDR3 nucleotide sequence: TGTGCCAGCAGTTTAAGGGACAGCACAGATACGCAGTATTTT. Protein product: CASSLRDSTDTQYF.

This clonotype was counted many times. This chain connects TRBV9 to TRBJ1-1, with D hard to call. In germline, CDR1 is SGDLS, CDR2 YYNGEE. The CDR3 sequence is 14 residues long. The V end lost 2 bases, the J end lost 1 base, and 9 bases lay between the germline ends. The CDR3 protein is CASSVRSGNTEAFF. The CDR3 DNA is TGTGCCAGCAGCGTTAGGTCGGGGAACACTGAAGCTTTCTTT. Complete variable domain (other parts from reference TRBV9 and TRBJ1-1): DSGVTQTPKHLITATGQRVTLRCSPRSGDLSVYWYQQSLDQGLQFLIQYYNGEERAKGNILERFSAQQFPDLHSELNLSSLELGDSALYFCASSVRSGNTEAFFGQGTRLTVV.